A single sample is the source of the 9 T cell receptor beta chains below, sequenced in a study of blood T cells in healthy people across ages. Through a sample-barcoded 5' primer and a J-beta primer mix, a second PCR was run for roughly 6 to 11 cycles. TCRdb recomputed calls from the 5' RACE reads with MiXCR, one row per CDR3 protein. This sample has hundreds of thousands of distinct CDR3 sequences, with 49% found just once. Material for sequencing was blood. These receptors were collected from an older woman in good health.

V and J are TRBV15 and TRBJ2-5, with TRBD2 matching over 14 bases. V dropped 5 bases and J dropped 4; count of bases not matched to a gene: 6. This CDR3 is 16 amino acids long. The germline V gene encodes CDR1 LNHNV and CDR2 YYDKDF (reference sequence). The CDR3 reads CATSGRLAGGIETQYF. The CDR3 DNA sequence: TGTGCCACCAGCGGCCGACTAGCGGGAGGGATAGAGACCCAGTACTTC. The variable domain in full, with the rest retrieved from reference TRBV15 and TRBJ2-5, is DAMVIQNPRYQVTQFGKPVTLSCSQTLNHNVMYWYQQKSSQAPKLLFHYYDKDFNNEADTPDNFQSRRPNTSFCFLDIRSPGLGDTAMYLCATSGRLAGGIETQYFGPGTRLLVL.

The chain carries TRBV12-3 or TRBV12-4 and TRBJ2-1; 9 bases line up with TRBD1. The CDR3 is 15 residues long. V lost 5 bases to trimming and J lost 9 bases; unmatched junction nucleotides: 11. CDR3 in amino acids: CASSVPGTGFGEQFF. The CDR3 coding sequence is TGTGCCAGCAGTGTACCCGGGACAGGGTTTGGTGAGCAGTTCTTC.

This chain links TRBV6-2 or TRBV6-3 with TRBJ2-7; a possible D gene is TRBD2 (6 bases). Germline V gives CDR1 MNHEY, CDR2 SVGEGT. Trimming took 8 bases from V and 1 from J, leaving 18 bases between them. The CDR3 contains 15 residues. This chain's CDR3 is CASVMAGFLSYEQYF. CDR3 bases: TGTGCCAGCGTAATGGCGGGATTTCTGTCCTACGAGCAGTACTTC.

V and J are TRBV2 and TRBJ2-5; 8 bases are shared with TRBD1. The end of the DNA aligns better with TRBJ2-7, so the J call may be wrong. The V gene's germline CDR1 is SNHLY and CDR2 FYNNEI. This CDR3 is built from 13 residues. The CDR3 nucleotides are TGTGCCAGCAATAAGGACAGGGACCACGAGCAGTACTTC. It translates to CASNKDRDHEQYF.

The V call is TRBV29-1, the J call TRBJ2-1, with D hard to call. CDR3 length: 14 residues. Trimming cost V 1 base and J 2 bases, with 9 bases left between them. Germline CDR1 is SQVTM and CDR2 is ANQGSEA. In DNA, the CDR3 is TGCAGCGTTGAAGCTAGGGAACCCTACAATGAGCAGTTCTTC. Translated: CSVEAREPYNEQFF.

This clonotype was counted only a few times. The chain links TRBV29-1 to TRBJ2-1; D unclear. Trimming took 6 bases from V and 6 from J, leaving 9 bases between them. The CDR3 extends over 11 amino acids. Germline loops: CDR1 SQVTM, CDR2 ANQGSEA. The DNA of the CDR3 is TGCAGCGTCCTACGCGGCAATGAGCAGTTCTTC. Its protein is CSVLRGNEQFF.

The J gene is TRBJ2-7, the V gene TRBV11-1; 14 nucleotides line up with TRBD2. CDR1 and CDR2 from the germline V gene are SGHAT and FQDESV (reference sequence). The CDR3 is made up of 16 amino acids. V dropped 4 bases and J dropped 7; count of bases not matched to a gene: 9. CDR3 protein: CASSWTSGRSYNEQYF. CDR3 coding DNA: TGTGCCAGCAGCTGGACTAGCGGGAGGTCCTACAATGAGCAGTACTTC.

The chain links TRBV28 to TRBJ2-7, with 8 bases fitting TRBD1. V was pared by 5 bases and J by 4 bases, with 10 bases of the junction left unmatched. The CDR3 loop spans 15 amino acids. Germline V CDR1 and CDR2: MDHEN, SYDVKM. The CDR3 region has the DNA TGTGCCAGCAGTCGAACCGGACAGGGAGAGTACGAGCAGTACTTC. Amino acids: CASSRTGQGEYEQYF.

In its sample, this clonotype was seen once. The chain joins TRBV27 to TRBJ1-6; no clear D gene. From germline, CDR1 is MNHEY and CDR2 SMNVEV (reference sequence). Trimming cost V 8 bases and J 0 bases, with 14 bases left between them. The CDR3 is 16 amino acids. The DNA for the CDR3 is TGTGCCAGCGCTGGGCGGGGTAGCTCCTATAATTCACCCCTCCACTTT. Its translation: CASAGRGSSYNSPLHF.